Listed below are T cell receptor beta chains from one sample, sequenced in a study of vaccination effects on CD4 cells after COVID-19. Profiled with immunoSEQ multiplex PCR; TCRdb holds only in-frame clones, not every one. The sample yields about 73,000 clones, roughly four fifths seen once. These TCRs are of unknown antigen specificity. The sequences come from CD4+ T cells from PBMCs cultured without peptide, collected after COVID-19 vaccination. The receptors here all came from a human donor who received a COVID-19 vaccine. CDR3s leave out the opening cysteine and the closing phenylalanine or tryptophan.

V gene: TRBV9; CDR3 length: 13; J gene: TRBJ2-1; CDR3 protein: ASSVSAGYYNEQF
V gene: TRBV7-2; CDR3 length: 11; J gene: TRBJ1-3; CDR3 protein: ASSLVNGNTIY
V gene: TRBV3-1/TRBV3-2; CDR3 length: 10; J gene: TRBJ1-6; CDR3 protein: ASSQASTSLH
V gene: TRBV7-2; CDR3 length: 12; J gene: TRBJ2-2; CDR3 protein: ASSSPANTGELF
V gene: TRBV7-2; CDR3 length: 12; J gene: TRBJ2-4; CDR3 protein: ASSLAFGRVETY
V gene: TRBV2; CDR3 length: 13; J gene: TRBJ1-4; CDR3 protein: ASRILGTGNEKLF
V gene: TRBV7-3; CDR3 length: 12; J gene: TRBJ2-5; CDR3 protein: ASSLLGGGETQY
V gene: TRBV9; CDR3 length: 13; J gene: TRBJ2-3; CDR3 protein: ASSAYQGAADTQY
V gene: TRBV28; CDR3 length: 13; J gene: TRBJ1-1; CDR3 protein: ASNSLDSDLAEAF
V gene: TRBV19; CDR3 length: 14; J gene: TRBJ1-5; CDR3 protein: ASSPQGQGASQPQH
V gene: TRBV10-2; CDR3 length: 10; J gene: TRBJ1-6; CDR3 protein: ASSGNMGPLH
V gene: TRBV5-1; CDR3 length: 11; J gene: TRBJ1-3; CDR3 protein: ASSLDPGNTIY
V gene: TRBV21-1; CDR3 length: 13; J gene: TRBJ1-5; CDR3 protein: ASSKGNRASQPQH
V gene: TRBV3-1/TRBV3-2; CDR3 length: 12; J gene: TRBJ1-6; CDR3 protein: ASSQELGNSPLH
V gene: TRBV30; CDR3 length: 14; J gene: TRBJ1-6; CDR3 protein: AWSVWSGGNNSPLH
V gene: TRBV5-6; CDR3 length: 14; J gene: TRBJ2-2; CDR3 protein: ASSAWTDDDTGELF
V gene: TRBV19; CDR3 length: 12; J gene: TRBJ1-2; CDR3 protein: ASIRPGGLYGYT
V gene: TRBV7-2; CDR3 length: 12; J gene: TRBJ2-2; CDR3 protein: ASSYGSNTGELF
V gene: TRBV6-5; CDR3 length: 11; J gene: TRBJ2-1; CDR3 protein: ASSLGTYNEQF
V gene: TRBV28; CDR3 length: 14; J gene: TRBJ1-2; CDR3 protein: ASSISGTAYGYGYT
V gene: TRBV19; CDR3 length: 15; J gene: TRBJ2-2; CDR3 protein: ASSSGTGGRLTGELF
V gene: TRBV11-2; CDR3 length: 13; J gene: TRBJ1-5; CDR3 protein: ASSLGTHSNQPQH
V gene: TRBV18; CDR3 length: 12; J gene: TRBJ1-4; CDR3 protein: ASSPGRWREKLF
V gene: TRBV2; CDR3 length: 13; J gene: TRBJ2-2; CDR3 protein: ASNYEGRGTGELF
V gene: TRBV5-1; CDR3 length: 13; J gene: TRBJ2-5; CDR3 protein: ASSLTQSPHGTQY